This TCR beta chain was profiled in a study of a mutant IDH1 vaccine in newly diagnosed glioma. Overall study context: Mean patient age was around 40 years; about 62% were male and approximately 38% female.

The time point here: baseline, week 1 (first vaccination visit). Treatment: pre-vaccination baseline after standard-of-care therapy. Profiled with immunoSEQ multiplex PCR; TCRdb holds only in-frame clones, not every one. This table holds some 38,000 clones, just under 95% found once. The length of the CDR3 is 15 residues. V lost 4 bases and J 4 bases, leaving 16 bases between the germline ends. In germline, CDR1 is ENHRY, CDR2 SYGVKD. This clonotype originated in a man younger than 30 with glioma. The V gene is TRBV10-3, the J gene TRBJ1-2; D might be TRBD1 (6 bases). This material consisted of PBMCs, taken from a glioma patient treated with radiotherapy, temozolomide or both. The chain's CDR3 is CAISAGGQNSYGYTF. CDR3 bases: TGTGCCATCAGTGCCGGGGGGCAGAACTCCTATGGCTACACCTTC.